This T cell receptor (beta chain) appears in the sequencing data of a study of blood T cells in healthy people across ages. This clonotype came up a few times. The second PCR ran roughly 7 to 12 cycles with a sample-barcoded 5' primer and J-beta primers. Each CDR3 protein gets one entry after TCRdb re-called the 5' RACE reads with MiXCR. This table holds about 680,000 distinct CDR3 sequences, approximately 49% found once. V lost 5 bases and J 2 bases, leaving 12 bases between the germline ends. Germline V CDR1 and CDR2: ENHRY, SYGVKD. The CDR3 covers 14 residues. Sequencing was carried out using blood. This TCR derives from a woman in her sixties in good health. The chain couples TRBV10-3 to TRBJ2-5; TRBD2 is a possible D gene (6 bases). The CDR3 protein is CAISSGGRQETQYF. CDR3 DNA sequence: TGTGCCATCAGTAGCGGAGGGAGACAAGAGACCCAGTACTTC.